This TCR beta chain was retrieved from a study of shared clonotypes between healthy human individuals. V lost 6 bases, J lost 4 bases, and 19 bases lay in between. The CDR3 runs to 15 residues. The V gene's germline CDR1 is SGDLS and CDR2 YYNGEE. The method was immunoSEQ multiplex PCR; TCRdb's version includes in-frame clones alone and lacks a portion of them. The table lists about 980,000 clones, around three quarters of them singletons. The chain joins TRBV9 to TRBJ2-5; either TRBD1 or TRBD2 may supply D (5 bases each). This TCR was sampled from a man aged 18 to 29 in good health. The sample comprised memory CD4+ T cells sorted from blood. As to subset: CD45RA-negative fraction. CDR3 loop: CASNLGPDHRETQYF. CDR3 DNA: TGTGCCAGCAATCTGGGACCGGACCATCGAGAGACCCAGTACTTC. The whole variable domain, remainder taken from reference TRBV9 and TRBJ2-5, is DSGVTQTPKHLITATGQRVTLRCSPRSGDLSVYWYQQSLDQGLQFLIQYYNGEERAKGNILERFSAQQFPDLHSELNLSSLELGDSALYFCASNLGPDHRETQYFGPGTRLLVL.